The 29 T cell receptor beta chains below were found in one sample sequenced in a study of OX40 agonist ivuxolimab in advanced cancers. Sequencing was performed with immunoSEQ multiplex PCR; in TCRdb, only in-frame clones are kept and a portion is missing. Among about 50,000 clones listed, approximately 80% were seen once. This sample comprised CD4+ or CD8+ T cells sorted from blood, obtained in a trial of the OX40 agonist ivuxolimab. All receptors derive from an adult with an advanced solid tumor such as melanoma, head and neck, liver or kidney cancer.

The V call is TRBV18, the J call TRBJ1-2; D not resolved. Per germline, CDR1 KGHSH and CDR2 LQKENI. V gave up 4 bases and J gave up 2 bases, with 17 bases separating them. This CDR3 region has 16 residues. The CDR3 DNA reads TGTGCCAGCTCACTCACCCGAGCGGTGGACAACTATGGCTACACCTTC. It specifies CASSLTRAVDNYGYTF.

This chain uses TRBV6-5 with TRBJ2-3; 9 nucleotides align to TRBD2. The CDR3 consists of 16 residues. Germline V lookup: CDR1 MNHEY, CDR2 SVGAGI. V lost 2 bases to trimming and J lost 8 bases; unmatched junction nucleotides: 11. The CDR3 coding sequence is TGTGCCAGCAGTTACGGCGGGGGGGCCCCGGAAGGTACGCAGTATTTT. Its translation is CASSYGGGAPEGTQYF.

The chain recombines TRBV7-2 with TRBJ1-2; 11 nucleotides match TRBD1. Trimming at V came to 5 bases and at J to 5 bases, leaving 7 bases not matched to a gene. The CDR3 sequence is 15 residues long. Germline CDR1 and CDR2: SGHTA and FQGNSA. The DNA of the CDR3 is TGTGCCAGCAGCATCCGGGACAGGGGGTCTTATGGCTACACCTTC. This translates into CASSIRDRGSYGYTF.

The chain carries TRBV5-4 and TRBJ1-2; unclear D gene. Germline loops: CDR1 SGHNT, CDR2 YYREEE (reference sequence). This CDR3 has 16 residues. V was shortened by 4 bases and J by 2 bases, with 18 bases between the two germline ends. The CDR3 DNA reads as TGTGCCAGCAGCGCGCCAGCGGGTCGGGGAAACTATGGCTACACCTTC. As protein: CASSAPAGRGNYGYTF.

Written as DNA, the CDR3 is TGTGCCAGCAGTGATTCTGGGTCTTCACCCCTCCACTTT. The encoded protein is CASSDSGSSPLHF. The J gene is TRBJ1-6, the V gene TRBV2, with D hard to call. V lost 3 bases and J lost 9, with 9 bases in between. The germline V gene encodes CDR1 SNHLY and CDR2 FYNNEI. The CDR3 loop spans 13 amino acids.

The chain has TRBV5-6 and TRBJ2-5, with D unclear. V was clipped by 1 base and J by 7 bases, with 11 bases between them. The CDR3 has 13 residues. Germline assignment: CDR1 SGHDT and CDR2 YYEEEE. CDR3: CASSLFMRLTQYF. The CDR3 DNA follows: TGTGCCAGCAGCTTGTTTATGCGATTGACCCAGTACTTC. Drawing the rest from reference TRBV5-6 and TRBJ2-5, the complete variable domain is DAGVTQSPTHLIKTRGQQVTLRCSPKSGHDTVSWYQQALGQGPQFIFQYYEEEERQRGNFPDRFSGHQFPNYSSELNVNALLLGDSALYLCASSLFMRLTQYFGPGTRLLVL.

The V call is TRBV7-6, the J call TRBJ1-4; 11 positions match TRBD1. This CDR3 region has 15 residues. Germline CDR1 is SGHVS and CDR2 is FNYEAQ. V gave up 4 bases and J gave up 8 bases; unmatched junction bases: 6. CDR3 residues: CASSSGTGGKEKLFF. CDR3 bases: TGTGCCAGCAGCTCAGGGACAGGGGGGAAAGAAAAACTGTTTTTT. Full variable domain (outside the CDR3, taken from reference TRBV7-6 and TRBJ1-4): GAGVSQSPRYKVTKRGQDVALRCDPISGHVSLYWYRQALGQGPEFLTYFNYEAQQDKSGLPNDRFSAERPEGSISTLTIQRTEQRDSAMYRCASSSGTGGKEKLFFGSGTQLSVL.

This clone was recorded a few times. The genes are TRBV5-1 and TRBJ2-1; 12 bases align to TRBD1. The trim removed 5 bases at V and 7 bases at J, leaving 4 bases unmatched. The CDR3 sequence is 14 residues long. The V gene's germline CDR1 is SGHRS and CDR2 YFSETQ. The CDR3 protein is CASRGDRGLNEQFF. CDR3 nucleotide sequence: TGCGCCAGCAGGGGGGACAGGGGGCTTAATGAGCAGTTCTTC.

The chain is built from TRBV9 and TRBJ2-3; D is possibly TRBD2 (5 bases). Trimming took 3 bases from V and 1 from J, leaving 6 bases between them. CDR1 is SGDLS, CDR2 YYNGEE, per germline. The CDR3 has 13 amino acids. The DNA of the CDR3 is TGTGCCAGCAGCGGAGGGCGCACAGATACGCAGTATTTT. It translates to CASSGGRTDTQYF.

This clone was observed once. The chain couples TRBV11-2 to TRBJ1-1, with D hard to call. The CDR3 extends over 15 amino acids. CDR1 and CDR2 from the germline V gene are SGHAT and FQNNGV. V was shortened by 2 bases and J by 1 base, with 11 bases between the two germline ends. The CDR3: CASSLLKGRNTEAFF. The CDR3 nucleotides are TGTGCCAGCAGCTTATTGAAAGGACGGAACACTGAAGCTTTCTTT. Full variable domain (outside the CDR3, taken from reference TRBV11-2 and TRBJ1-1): EAGVAQSPRYKIIEKRQSVAFWCNPISGHATLYWYQQILGQGPKLLIQFQNNGVVDDSQLPKDRFSAERLKGVDSTLKIQPAKLEDSAVYLCASSLLKGRNTEAFFGQGTRLTVV.

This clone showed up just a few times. CDR3 sequence: CASSLARAGMLITEAFF. CDR3 DNA sequence: TGTGCCAGCAGCTTAGCGCGAGCAGGGATGCTGATCACTGAAGCTTTCTTT. This chain joins TRBV7-9 and TRBJ1-1; TRBD1 is a possible D gene (5 bases). Germline CDR1 SEHNR, CDR2 FQNEAQ (reference sequence). The length of the CDR3 is 17 residues. The germline V and J ends were trimmed by 0 bases and 4 bases, with 18 bases remaining between them.

The CDR3 region has the DNA TGTGCCAGCAGGGTAGATGACTCTGGAAACACCATATATTTT. Its protein is CASRVDDSGNTIYF. V and J are TRBV6-1 and TRBJ1-3; D is unresolved. V was pared by 6 bases and J by 0 bases, with 9 bases between. Per the germline V gene, CDR1 is MNHNS and CDR2 is SASEGT. The CDR3 runs 14 residues.

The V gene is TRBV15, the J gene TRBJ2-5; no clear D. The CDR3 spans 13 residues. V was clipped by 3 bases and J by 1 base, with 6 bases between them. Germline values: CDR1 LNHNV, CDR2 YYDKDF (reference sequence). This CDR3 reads CATSRQLQETQYF. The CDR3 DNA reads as TGTGCCACCAGCAGGCAGCTCCAAGAGACCCAGTACTTC.

CDR3 loop: CARSLVTGGNEKLFF. Here the CDR3 DNA reads TGTGCCAGAAGCCTCGTGACAGGGGGGAATGAAAAACTGTTTTTT. J is TRBJ1-4 and V is TRBV5-3; 9 positions match TRBD1. TRBV5-3 is given ORF status, its function remaining uncertain. J was trimmed by 5 bases and V by 4 bases; bases with no gene match: 6. This CDR3 comprises 15 residues.

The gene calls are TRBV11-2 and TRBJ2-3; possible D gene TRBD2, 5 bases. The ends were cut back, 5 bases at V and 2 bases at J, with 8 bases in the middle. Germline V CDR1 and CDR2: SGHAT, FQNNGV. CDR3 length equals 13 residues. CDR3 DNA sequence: TGTGCCAGCAGCCCGGGGTCCACAGATACGCAGTATTTT. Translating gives CASSPGSTDTQYF.

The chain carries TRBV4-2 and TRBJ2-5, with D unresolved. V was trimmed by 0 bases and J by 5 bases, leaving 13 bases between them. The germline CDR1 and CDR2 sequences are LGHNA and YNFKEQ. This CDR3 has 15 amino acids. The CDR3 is CASSQDVSSGETQYF. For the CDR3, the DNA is TGTGCCAGCAGCCAAGATGTTAGCAGTGGGGAGACCCAGTACTTC.

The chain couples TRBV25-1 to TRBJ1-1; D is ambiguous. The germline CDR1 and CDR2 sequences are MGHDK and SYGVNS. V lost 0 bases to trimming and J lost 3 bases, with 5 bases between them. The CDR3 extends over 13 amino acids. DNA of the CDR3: TGTGCCAGCAGTGAATATTGGGACACTGAAGCTTTCTTT. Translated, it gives CASSEYWDTEAFF.

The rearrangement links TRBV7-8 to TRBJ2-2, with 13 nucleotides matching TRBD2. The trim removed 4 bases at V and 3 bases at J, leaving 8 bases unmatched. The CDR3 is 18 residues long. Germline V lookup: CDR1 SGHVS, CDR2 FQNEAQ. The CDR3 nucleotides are TGTGCCAGCAGCTCCCGGACTAGCGGGGGCGGGTACACCGGGGAGCTGTTTTTT. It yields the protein CASSSRTSGGGYTGELFF.

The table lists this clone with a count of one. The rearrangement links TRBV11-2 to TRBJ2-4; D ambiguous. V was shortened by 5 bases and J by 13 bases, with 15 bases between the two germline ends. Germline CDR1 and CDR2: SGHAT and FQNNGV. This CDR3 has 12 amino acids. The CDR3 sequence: CASSPHTRTQYF. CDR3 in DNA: TGTGCCAGCAGCCCACATACGAGGACGCAGTACTTC.

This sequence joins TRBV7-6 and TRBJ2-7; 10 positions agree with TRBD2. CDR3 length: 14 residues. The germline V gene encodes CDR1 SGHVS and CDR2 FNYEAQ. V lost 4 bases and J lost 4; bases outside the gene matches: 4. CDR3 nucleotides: TGTGCCAGCAGCTCCCAACTAGCGGGATACGAGCAGTACTTC. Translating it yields CASSSQLAGYEQYF.

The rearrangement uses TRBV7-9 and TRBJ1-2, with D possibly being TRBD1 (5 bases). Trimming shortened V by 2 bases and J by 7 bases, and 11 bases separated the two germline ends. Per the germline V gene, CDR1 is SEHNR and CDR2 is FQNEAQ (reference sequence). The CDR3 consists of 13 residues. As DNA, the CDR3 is TGTGCCAGCAGCTTAATGGGGGGGTTTGGCTACACCTTC. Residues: CASSLMGGFGYTF.

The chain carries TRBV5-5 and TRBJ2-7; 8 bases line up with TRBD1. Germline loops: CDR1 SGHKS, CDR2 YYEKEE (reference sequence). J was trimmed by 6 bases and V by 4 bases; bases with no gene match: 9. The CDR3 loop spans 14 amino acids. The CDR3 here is CASSTTGAVGEQYF. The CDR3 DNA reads TGTGCCAGCAGCACGACAGGGGCCGTGGGCGAGCAGTACTTC.

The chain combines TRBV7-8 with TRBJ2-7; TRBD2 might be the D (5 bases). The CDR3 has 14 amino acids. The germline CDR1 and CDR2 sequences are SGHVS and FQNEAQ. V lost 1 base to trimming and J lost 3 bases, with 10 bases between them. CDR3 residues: CASSLGGDYYEQYF. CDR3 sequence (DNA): TGTGCCAGCAGCTTAGGAGGCGACTACTACGAGCAGTACTTC. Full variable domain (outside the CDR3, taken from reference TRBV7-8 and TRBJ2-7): GAGVSQSPRYKVAKRGQDVALRCDPISGHVSLFWYQQALGQGPEFLTYFQNEAQLDKSGLPSDRFFAERPEGSVSTLKIQRTQQEDSAVYLCASSLGGDYYEQYFGPGTRLTVT.

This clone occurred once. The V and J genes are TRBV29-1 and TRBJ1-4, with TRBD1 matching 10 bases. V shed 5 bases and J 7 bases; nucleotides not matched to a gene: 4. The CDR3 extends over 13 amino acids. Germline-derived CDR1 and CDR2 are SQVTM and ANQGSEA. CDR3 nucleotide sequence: TGCAGCGTTAGACAGGGGGCAGGTGAAAAACTGTTTTTT. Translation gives CSVRQGAGEKLFF.

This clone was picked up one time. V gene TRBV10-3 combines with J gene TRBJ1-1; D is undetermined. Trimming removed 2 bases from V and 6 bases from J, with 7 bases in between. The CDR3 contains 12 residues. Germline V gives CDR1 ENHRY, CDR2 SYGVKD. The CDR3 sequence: CAISEGLAEAFF. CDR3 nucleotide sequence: TGTGCCATCAGTGAGGGATTGGCTGAAGCTTTCTTT.

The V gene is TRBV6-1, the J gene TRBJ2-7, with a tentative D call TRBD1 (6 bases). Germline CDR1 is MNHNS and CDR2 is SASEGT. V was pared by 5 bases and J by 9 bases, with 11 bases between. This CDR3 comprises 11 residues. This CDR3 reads CASSQGQGQYF. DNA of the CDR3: TGTGCCAGCAGTCAGGGGCAGGGGCAGTACTTC.

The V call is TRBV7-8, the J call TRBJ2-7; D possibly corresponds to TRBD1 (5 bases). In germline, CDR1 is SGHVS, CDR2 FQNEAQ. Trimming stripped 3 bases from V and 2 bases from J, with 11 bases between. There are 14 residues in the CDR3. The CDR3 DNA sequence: TGTGCCAGCAGCTTCCGACAGCTTACCTACGAGCAGTACTTC. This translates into CASSFRQLTYEQYF.

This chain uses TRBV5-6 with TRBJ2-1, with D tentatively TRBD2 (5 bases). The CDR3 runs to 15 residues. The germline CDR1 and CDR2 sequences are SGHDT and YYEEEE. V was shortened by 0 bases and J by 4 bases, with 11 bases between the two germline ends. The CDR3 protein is CASSLGPSPYNEQFF. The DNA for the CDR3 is TGTGCCAGCAGCTTGGGCCCTAGCCCATACAATGAGCAGTTCTTC.

The DNA for the CDR3 is TGTGCCAGCTCACCTGGGACCGTGGGACATCTGAACACTGAAGCTTTCTTT. Residues: CASSPGTVGHLNTEAFF. V is TRBV18 and J is TRBJ1-1; D is perhaps TRBD1 (6 bases). This CDR3 is 17 amino acids long. Per germline, CDR1 KGHSH and CDR2 LQKENI. Between the trimmed V and J ends, which lost 3 bases and 0 bases, there was a span of 17 bases.